One sample yielded the 12 T cell receptor beta chains listed below, sequenced in a study of blood T cell repertoires in COVID-19. Sequencing used immunoSEQ multiplex PCR; TCRdb keeps in-frame clones, though not all of them. The profile shows hundreds of thousands of clones, 65% to 90% of them singletons. The sequencing input was peripheral blood. Every receptor here comes from a human donor in a cohort sampled during active COVID-19.

This chain joins TRBV7-9 and TRBJ2-7; maybe TRBD1 (6 bases). The CDR3 contains 14 residues. Trimming stripped 6 bases from V and 2 bases from J, with 14 bases between. Germline V gene data show CDR1 as SEHNR and CDR2 as FQNEAQ (reference sequence). CDR3 bases: TGTGCCAGCAGTTCCCGGGACAAAGCCTACGAGCAGTACTTC. Translation gives CASSSRDKAYEQYF.

This chain links TRBV6-2 or TRBV6-3 with TRBJ1-1; 10 nucleotides agree with TRBD1. The CDR3 runs to 15 residues. Germline trimming cut 2 bases from V and 4 bases from J; bases unmatched to any gene: 4. Germline CDR1 is MNHEY and CDR2 is SVGEGT. The CDR3 spells CASSYHRDRGTEAFF. Here the CDR3 DNA reads TGTGCCAGCAGTTACCACCGGGACAGGGGCACTGAAGCTTTCTTT.

The rearrangement links TRBV6-5 to TRBJ1-5; 9 bases are shared with TRBD1. Trimming removed 4 bases from V and 5 bases from J; junction bases left unmatched: 6. The CDR3 runs to 15 residues. Germline loops: CDR1 MNHEY, CDR2 SVGAGI. The CDR3 loop is CASSWGQGFDQPQHF. The CDR3 DNA follows: TGTGCCAGCAGTTGGGGACAGGGATTCGATCAGCCCCAGCATTTT.

The genes are TRBV5-6 and TRBJ2-7; 8 nucleotides match TRBD2. CDR3 length: 16 residues. V lost 1 base and J lost 2; bases outside the gene matches: 8. CDR1 and CDR2 (germline): SGHDT, YYEEEE. CDR3 DNA sequence: TGTGCCAGCAGCTTGTGGAGTAGCGGGATGACCTACGAGCAGTACTTC. This sequence encodes CASSLWSSGMTYEQYF.

The V gene is TRBV5-1, the J gene TRBJ2-3; 8 positions match TRBD1. The CDR3 length is 16 residues. Germline V gene lookup returns CDR1 SGHRS and CDR2 YFSETQ. Trimming at V came to 5 bases and at J to 0 bases, leaving 8 bases not matched to a gene. CDR3: CASRLTGVFSTDTQYF. CDR3 in DNA: TGCGCCAGCAGGCTGACAGGGGTCTTTAGCACAGATACGCAGTATTTT.

The chain recombines TRBV29-1 with TRBJ1-2; TRBD1 matches at 9 bases. Germline V gene data show CDR1 as SQVTM and CDR2 as ANQGSEA. This CDR3 is 13 amino acids long. The V segment lost 6 bases and the J segment 4 bases; nucleotides outside the gene matches: 6. CDR3 sequence (DNA): TGCAGCGTAAGGGACAGGGCTTTCTATGGCTACACCTTC. As protein: CSVRDRAFYGYTF.

The CDR3: CASSIRRRGTYEQYF. As DNA, the CDR3 is TGTGCCAGTAGTATACGGCGCAGGGGGACCTACGAGCAGTACTTC. This chain joins TRBV19 and TRBJ2-7, with TRBD1 matching over 7 bases. The trim removed 2 bases at V and 2 bases at J, leaving 6 bases unmatched. This CDR3 has 15 residues. Per germline, CDR1 LNHDA and CDR2 SQIVND (reference sequence). Variable domain in full (rest from reference TRBV19 and TRBJ2-7): DGGITQSPKYLFRKEGQNVTLSCEQNLNHDAMYWYRQDPGQGLRLIYYSQIVNDFQKGDIAEGYSVSREKKESFPLTVTSAQKNPTAFYLCASSIRRRGTYEQYFGPGTRLTVT.

The chain is built from TRBV27 and TRBJ2-7; a weak D match, TRBD1 (6 bases). This CDR3 spans 14 amino acids. V was pared by 11 bases and J by 2 bases, with 19 bases between. Germline V gene lookup returns CDR1 MNHEY and CDR2 SMNVEV (reference sequence). Here the CDR3 reads CAAGLGQRPYEQYF. The CDR3 nucleotides read TGTGCCGCAGGTCTAGGACAGAGACCCTACGAGCAGTACTTC.

The CDR3 loop is CASRETGYTEAFF. CDR3 DNA: TGTGCCAGCAGAGAGACAGGGTACACTGAAGCTTTCTTT. This chain links TRBV6-5 with TRBJ1-1, with 7 nucleotides matching TRBD1. This CDR3 region has 13 residues. Unmatched junction bases numbered 4, after V lost 6 bases and J lost 3 bases. Germline V gives CDR1 MNHEY, CDR2 SVGAGI.

This chain connects TRBV20-1 to TRBJ1-5; D gene uncertain. The V end was cut by 3 bases, the J end by 3 bases, with 12 bases between. This CDR3 has 14 amino acids. Germline V CDR1 and CDR2: DFQATT, SNEGSKA (reference sequence). The CDR3 sequence is CSASLTGNNQPQHF. The CDR3 region has the DNA TGCAGTGCTAGTCTGACGGGGAACAATCAGCCCCAGCATTTT.

J is TRBJ1-3 and V is TRBV6-5, with D unclear. Trimming shortened V by 2 bases and J by 5 bases, and 13 bases separated the two germline ends. This CDR3 is built from 15 residues. Germline V lookup: CDR1 MNHEY, CDR2 SVGAGI. Written as DNA, the CDR3 is TGTGCCAGCAGTTACACAAACGCAAAGAGAAACACCATATATTTT. Translating gives CASSYTNAKRNTIYF.

The chain combines TRBV2 with TRBJ2-4; D ambiguous. The CDR3 covers 13 residues. CDR1 is SNHLY, CDR2 FYNNEI, per germline. Trimming removed 5 bases from V and 0 bases from J, with 5 bases in between. The CDR3 DNA is TGTGCCAGCAGTCAGGAAGCCAAAAACATTCAGTACTTC. This encodes CASSQEAKNIQYF.